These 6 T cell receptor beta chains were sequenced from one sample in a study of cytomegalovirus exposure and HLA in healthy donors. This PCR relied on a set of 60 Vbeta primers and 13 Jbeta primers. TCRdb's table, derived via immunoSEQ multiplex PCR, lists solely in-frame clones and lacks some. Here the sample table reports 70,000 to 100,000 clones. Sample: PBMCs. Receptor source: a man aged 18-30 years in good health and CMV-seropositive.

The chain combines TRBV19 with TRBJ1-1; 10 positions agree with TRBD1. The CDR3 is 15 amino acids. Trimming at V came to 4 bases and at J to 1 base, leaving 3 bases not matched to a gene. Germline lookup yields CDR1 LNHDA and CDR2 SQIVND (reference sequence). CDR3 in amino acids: CASSKGQGQNTEAFF. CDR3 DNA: TGTGCCAGTAGTAAGGGACAGGGGCAGAACACTGAAGCTTTCTTT.

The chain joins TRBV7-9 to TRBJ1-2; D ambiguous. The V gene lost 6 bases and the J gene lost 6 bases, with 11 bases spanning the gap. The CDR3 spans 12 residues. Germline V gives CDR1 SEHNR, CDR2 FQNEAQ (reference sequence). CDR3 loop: CASSFLPDGYTF. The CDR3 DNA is TGTGCCAGCAGTTTCCTACCCGATGGCTACACCTTC.

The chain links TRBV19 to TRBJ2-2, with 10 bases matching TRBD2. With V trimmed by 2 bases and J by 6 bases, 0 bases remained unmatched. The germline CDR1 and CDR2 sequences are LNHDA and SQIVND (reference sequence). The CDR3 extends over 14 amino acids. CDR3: CASSILAGAGELFF. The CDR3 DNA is TGTGCCAGTAGTATACTAGCGGGAGCCGGGGAGCTGTTTTTT.

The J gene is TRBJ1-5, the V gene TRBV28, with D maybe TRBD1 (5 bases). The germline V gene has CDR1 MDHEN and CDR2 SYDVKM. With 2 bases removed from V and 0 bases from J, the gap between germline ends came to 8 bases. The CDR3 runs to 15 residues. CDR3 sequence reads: CASSLQGYSNQPQHF. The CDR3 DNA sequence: TGTGCCAGCAGTTTACAGGGATATAGCAATCAGCCCCAGCATTTT.

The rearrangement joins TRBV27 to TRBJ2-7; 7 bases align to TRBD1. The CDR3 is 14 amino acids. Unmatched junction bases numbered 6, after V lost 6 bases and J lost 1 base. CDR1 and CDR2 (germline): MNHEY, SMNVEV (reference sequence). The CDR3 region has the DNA TGTGCCAGCAGCCCCCTGGACAGGTCCTACGAGCAGTACTTC. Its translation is CASSPLDRSYEQYF.

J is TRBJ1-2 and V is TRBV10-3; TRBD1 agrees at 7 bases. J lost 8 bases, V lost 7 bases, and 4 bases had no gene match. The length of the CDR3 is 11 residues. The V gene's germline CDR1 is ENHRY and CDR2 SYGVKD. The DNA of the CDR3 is TGTGCCATCAAGGGGGCAGGAGGCTACACCTTC. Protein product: CAIKGAGGYTF.